This T cell receptor beta chain is from a study of regulatory T cells in long-lasting Graves disease. V was trimmed by 4 bases and J by 0 bases, leaving 18 bases between them. The CDR3 contains 17 residues. CDR1 and CDR2 (germline): MNHEY, SVGEGT. Overall study results and limits: Persistent Graves' patients showed reduced TCR diversity versus newly diagnosed patients.

Time point specified: newly diagnosed GD, antithyroid drugs for less than 3 months. With RNA extracted from PBMCs as input, the TCR library was made. Of note for this clonotype: Its cognate antigen is unknown. A much larger clone differs from this one at a single base, so this may be a read error.

Libraries of TCR beta came from iRepertoire HTBI primers plus Arm-PCR of CDR3 regions. Via MiXCR, TCRdb re-called the multiplex PCR reads, giving one row per CDR3 protein. This table has 350,000 to 450,000 distinct CDR3 sequences, 15% to 20% appearing once. A further study also used this sample, focusing on T cells in Graves' hyperthyroidism and ophthalmopathy. That publication notes: When ophthalmopathy did not progress within 18 months, Graves' hyperthyroidism was considered stable. Within blood appeared most thyroid clonotypes that had expanded above 0.001.

The chain links TRBV6-2 or TRBV6-3 to TRBJ2-5; TRBD1 or TRBD2 may be the D gene (6 bases each). The sequencing here drew on peripheral blood mononuclear cells (PBMCs), taken at new diagnosis, from a patient treated with antithyroid drugs. The sequence derives from a man aged 35 to 55 with Graves disease. CDR3 region: CASSLYRRGHNQETQYF. The DNA of the CDR3 is TGTGCCAGCAGTTTATATCGCCGGGGGCATAACCAAGAGACCCAGTACTTC.